This entry describes one T cell receptor beta chain. Its antigen is unidentified. The record originates from a study of T cell repertoires in cytomegalovirus infection. Study context: Public signatures in TCR beta pointed to CMV infection and matching HLA type. Regarding the study as a whole: Individuals carrying CMV plus the relevant HLA were identified by cumulative frequency of public TCR beta families. CMV-specific HLA-C-restricted TCR beta clonotypes dominated the ex vivo response.

Germline-derived CDR1 and CDR2 are DFQATT and SNEGSKA (reference sequence). V gave up 0 bases and J gave up 1 base, with 9 bases separating them. The CDR3 runs 14 residues. TCRdb ran MiXCR on the reads and lists one entry per CDR3 protein. Of approximately 730,000 distinct CDR3 sequences in the sample, roughly 28% are singletons; the top ten hold over 10%. The rearrangement uses TRBV20-1 and TRBJ1-1; D unresolved. This TCR derives from a human donor in good health (CMV status not recorded). Some clones in this sample may be carry-over from other donors' samples. The sequences come from cultured CD8+ T cells from PBMCs, collected from culture after CMV antigen stimulation. In DNA, the CDR3 is TGCAGTGCTAGAGAGTGGACGGCGAACACTGAAGCTTTCTTT. This translates into CSAREWTANTEAFF.